The TCR beta chain under discussion was sequenced for a study of T cell repertoires in cytomegalovirus infection. Study-wide points: Clonotype analysis showed dominance of the ex vivo response by HLA-C-restricted CMV-specific TCR beta clonotypes. The cumulative frequency of public TCR beta families distinguished individuals who carried CMV together with the relevant HLA.

The germline CDR1 and CDR2 sequences are SGHTA and FQGNSA. Trimming removed 9 bases from V and 0 bases from J; junction bases left unmatched: 13. The length of the CDR3 is 17 residues. One entry per CDR3 protein results from TCRdb running MiXCR on the reads. The profile shows about 450,000 distinct CDR3 sequences, about 33% of them singletons. This clonotype was detected many times. What it binds is unknown. The specimen sequenced was PBMCs. This chain connects TRBV7-2 to TRBJ2-1, with TRBD2 matching over 8 bases. This clonotype was sampled from a human donor in good health (CMV status not recorded). Some clones in this sample may be carry-over from other donors' samples. CDR3 sequence: CASRGSSGDLSYNEQFF. The DNA for the CDR3 is TGTGCCAGTAGAGGGAGTAGCGGGGACCTCTCCTACAATGAGCAGTTCTTC.